The clone carrying this T cell receptor (beta chain) was seen a handful of times. Its antigen is not known. Trimming left V 7 bases short and J 3 bases short, with 13 bases between. The CDR3 spans 13 residues. In germline, CDR1 is MDHEN, CDR2 SYDVKM. This sample is part of a study of T cells after yellow fever vaccination. As TCR cDNA was made by 5'RACE template switching, a universal primer site and UMIs were added. A single record per CDR3 protein comes from TCRdb applying MiXCR to the 5' RACE reads. Of approximately 260,000 distinct CDR3 sequences listed, over 10% are singletons. Broader study findings: It was a small share of clonotypes that appeared in both CD4 and CD8 compartments. One caveat is that FACS-sorted repertoires could contain abundant clonotypes contaminating from the bulk population. The booster saw the reappearance of most primary-vaccination clones (approximately 97% CD4, almost 90% CD8).

This chain joins TRBV28 and TRBJ2-7; the D is unclear. The clonotype was recovered from a man younger than 40 who received the YFV17D yellow fever vaccine. Sequenced here: CD4+ T cells sorted from PBMCs, sampled 45 days after the yellow fever booster vaccination. CDR3 nucleotide sequence: TGTGCCAGCACCGAAGGCAGGAACTACGAGCAGTACTTC. Its protein is CASTEGRNYEQYF.